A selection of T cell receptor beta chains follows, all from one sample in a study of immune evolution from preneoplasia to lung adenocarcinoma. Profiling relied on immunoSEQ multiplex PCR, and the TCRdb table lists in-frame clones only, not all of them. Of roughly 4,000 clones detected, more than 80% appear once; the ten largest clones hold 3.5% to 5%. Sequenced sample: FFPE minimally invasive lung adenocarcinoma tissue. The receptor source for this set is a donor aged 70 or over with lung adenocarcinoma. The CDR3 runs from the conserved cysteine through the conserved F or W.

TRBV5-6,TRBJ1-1,CASSLWEKGNTEAFF
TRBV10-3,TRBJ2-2,CAISESMTDRTGELFF
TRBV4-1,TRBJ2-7,CASSQEALAGVIYEQYF
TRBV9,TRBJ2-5,CASSAGTAQETQYF
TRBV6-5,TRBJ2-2,CASSYGSHTGELFF
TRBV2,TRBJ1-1,CTSISATGTPEAFF
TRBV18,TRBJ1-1,CASSPSGITEAFF
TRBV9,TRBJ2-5,CASSGQGETQYF
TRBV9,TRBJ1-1,CASSVGPSNTEAFF
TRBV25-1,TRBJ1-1,CASSAIAATEAFF
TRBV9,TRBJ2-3,CASSVGADTDTQYF
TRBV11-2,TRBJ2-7,CASSSGQVLEQYF
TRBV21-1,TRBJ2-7,CASSKRPPGYPPPYEQYF
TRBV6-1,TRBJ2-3,CASSAGTAEIDTQYF
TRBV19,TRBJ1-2,CASSILGPRYEQANYGYTF
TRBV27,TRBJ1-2,CASSSTREVGYGYTF
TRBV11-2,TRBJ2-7,CASSLVAGPYEQYF
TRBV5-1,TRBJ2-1,CASSWGVNEQFF
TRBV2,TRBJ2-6,CASLTQAGANVLTF
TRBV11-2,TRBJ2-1,CASSQYYSGRGNNEQFF
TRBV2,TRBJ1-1,CASSNTEAFF
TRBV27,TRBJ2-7,CASSLGGGLTYEQYF
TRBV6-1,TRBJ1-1,CASKTGREAFF
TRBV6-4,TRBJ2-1,CASSDSAGGGNEQFF
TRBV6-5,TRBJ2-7,CASAPSPSYEQYF
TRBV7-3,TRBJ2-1,CASSLTGTSGINEQFF
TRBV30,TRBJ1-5,CAWSEGGNSNQPQHF